Listed below are T cell receptor beta chains from one sample, sequenced in a study of human T cells and chemical hapten exposure. TCRdb passed the RACE reads through MiXCR, listing each CDR3 protein once. The sample has around 330,000 distinct CDR3 sequences; approximately 5% are singletons. Sequencing used whole blood, obtained in connection with sensitization to the hapten diphenylcyclopropenone (DPC). All receptors derive from a woman aged 18-35 years with alopecia areata. Some clones in this sample may be carry-over from other donors' samples. The CDR3 runs from the conserved cysteine through the conserved F or W. The D gene is left open where the match is weak. For some rows the clone size is stated as once, few or many, or as a class when expanded; others skip it.

D: .
J: TRBJ2-7
length: 10
V: TRBV6-6
size: few
CDR3: CASSRYEQYF
DNA: TGTGCCAGCAGCAGATACGAGCAGTACTTC

D: .
J: TRBJ2-3
length: 15
V: TRBV6-5
size: many
CDR3: CASSLSVSSTDTQYF
DNA: TGTGCCAGCAGCTTAAGCGTATCTAGCACAGATACGCAGTATTTT

D: .
J: TRBJ1-1
length: 15
V: TRBV20-1
size: .
CDR3: CSANHAGVGSTEAFF
DNA: TGCAGTGCTAATCATGCAGGGGTAGGGTCCACTGAAGCTTTCTTT

D: .
J: TRBJ2-5
length: 14
V: TRBV6-5
size: .
CDR3: CASSPGAGMETQYF
DNA: TGTGCCAGCAGTCCCGGGGCGGGGATGGAGACCCAGTACTTC

D: TRBD1
J: TRBJ2-7
length: 16
V: TRBV27
size: many
CDR3: CASSLLASGTGDEQYF
DNA: TGTGCCAGCAGTTTATTAGCATCAGGGACAGGGGACGAGCAGTACTTC

D: .
J: TRBJ1-2
length: 13
V: TRBV25-1
size: .
CDR3: CASSAPGNYGYTF
DNA: TGTGCCAGCAGTGCCCCAGGAAACTATGGCTACACCTTC

D: TRBD1
J: TRBJ1-2
length: 15
V: TRBV4-2
size: few
CDR3: CASSQDPAGGDGYTF
DNA: TGTGCCAGCAGCCAAGACCCCGCAGGGGGCGATGGCTACACCTTC

D: .
J: TRBJ2-5
length: 12
V: TRBV28
size: .
CDR3: CASGVGSETQYF
DNA: TGTGCCAGCGGAGTCGGTTCGGAGACCCAGTACTTC

D: TRBD1
J: TRBJ2-2
length: 15
V: TRBV12-3/TRBV12-4
size: .
CDR3: CASSPQQGAAGELFF
DNA: TGTGCCAGCAGTCCCCAACAGGGGGCGGCCGGGGAGCTGTTTTTT

D: .
J: TRBJ2-6
length: 14
V: TRBV27
size: many
CDR3: CASSWSSGANVLTF
DNA: TGTGCCAGCAGTTGGAGCTCTGGGGCCAACGTCCTGACTTTC

D: .
J: TRBJ1-2
length: 14
V: TRBV15
size: many
CDR3: CATSRDRGAYGYTF
DNA: TGTGCCACCAGCAGAGACAGGGGAGCCTATGGCTACACCTTC

D: .
J: TRBJ2-2
length: 14
V: TRBV15
size: few
CDR3: CATSRSGTSGELFF
DNA: TGTGCCACCAGCAGATCCGGTACTTCCGGGGAGCTGTTTTTT

D: .
J: TRBJ2-3
length: 16
V: TRBV7-8
size: .
CDR3: CASSIGWSVPRDTQYF
DNA: TGTGCCAGCAGCATTGGTTGGAGTGTTCCCAGAGATACGCAGTATTTT

D: TRBD2
J: TRBJ2-1
length: 14
V: TRBV7-2
size: few
CDR3: CASSRTSGDNEQFF
DNA: TGTGCCAGCAGCCGGACTAGCGGGGACAATGAGCAGTTCTTC

D: .
J: TRBJ2-1
length: 15
V: TRBV29-1
size: many
CDR3: CSVTGQKPFGNEQFF
DNA: TGCAGCGTGACTGGACAAAAACCCTTCGGGAATGAGCAGTTCTTC

D: TRBD1
J: TRBJ1-2
length: 15
V: TRBV5-1
size: many
CDR3: CASSFKTGMEKGYTF
DNA: TGCGCCAGCAGCTTTAAGACAGGGATGGAAAAAGGCTACACCTTC

D: TRBD1
J: TRBJ1-2
length: 14
V: TRBV12-3/TRBV12-4
size: many
CDR3: CASSLRGTVYGYTF
DNA: TGTGCCAGCAGTTTAAGAGGGACAGTCTATGGCTACACCTTC